This record covers a single T cell receptor (beta chain). What it recognizes is unknown. This record belongs to a study of graft-versus-host responses after intestinal transplantation. Germline V gene data show CDR1 as SGHDN and CDR2 as FVKESK. With 6 bases clipped from V and 4 bases from J, the junction kept 13 bases outside the gene matches. The CDR3 totals 18 residues. General study results and limits: The highest levels of circulating GvH clones went along with early declines in HvG clones after transplant.

Only in-frame clones appear in the TCRdb table, and some are missing; sequencing was by immunoSEQ multiplex PCR. The data show roughly 23,000 clones, 90% seen once. This chain joins TRBV14 and TRBJ2-1, with 12 bases that match TRBD2. The TCR sequence derives from a human patient who received an intestinal transplant, so some T cells may come from the graft donor. Material: PBMCs, obtained approximately 38 days after intestinal transplant. CDR3 sequence reads: CASRPGSRTSGTYNEQFF. The DNA of the CDR3 is TGTGCCAGCAGACCGGGGTCTAGGACTAGCGGGACATACAATGAGCAGTTCTTC.